This TCR beta chain was identified in a study of OX40 agonist ivuxolimab in advanced cancers. Findings of the study overall: Clonal expansion from baseline to week 6 occurred in both CD4+ and CD8+ T cells. Patients with a partial response at 0.1-3.0 mg/kg had among the lowest clonal expansion. Antigen targets of the expanded peripheral T cells went undetermined.

As to this clone: Its antigen is not identified.

The ends lost 0 bases at V and 4 bases at J; junction bases unmatched: 3. The CDR3 consists of 15 residues. CDR1 is SGHAT, CDR2 FQNNGV, per germline. Clones were read by immunoSEQ multiplex PCR, and TCRdb kept only the in-frame ones, dropping some. The table includes around 26,000 clones, over 85% detected once. The source material was CD4+ or CD8+ T cells sorted from blood, sampled in a trial of the OX40 agonist ivuxolimab. The clonotype was recovered from an adult with an advanced solid tumor such as melanoma, head and neck, liver or kidney cancer. This sequence joins TRBV11-2 and TRBJ2-7; 10 nucleotides align to TRBD2. In DNA, the CDR3 is TGTGCCAGCAGCTTAGAAGCTAGCGGGAGTTACGAGCAGTACTTC. It yields the protein CASSLEASGSYEQYF.